These T cell receptor beta chains were read from a single sample in a study of T cells after yellow fever vaccination. TCRdb fed the 5' RACE reads into MiXCR, producing one record per CDR3 protein. Counted here are around 590,000 distinct CDR3 sequences, 12% occurring once; the ten biggest clones make up about 15%. Source: PBMCs, taken on the day of the yellow fever booster vaccination. The receptor source for this set is a man aged 25 to 45 who received the YFV17D yellow fever vaccine. CDR3s include the opening cysteine and the closing phenylalanine or tryptophan. The order of the fields is clone size, V gene, D gene, J gene, CDR3 DNA, CDR3 protein. The D gene is left open where the match is weak. Expanded clones are given a class, and other clones once, few, many or no size at all.

>few|TRBV20-1|-|TRBJ2-3
TGCAGTGCTACCTTCGGGACGGCTAGCACAGATACGCAGTATTTT
CSATFGTASTDTQYF
>-|TRBV7-9|-|TRBJ2-3
TGTGCCAGCAGCTATGCCTCTAGCACAGATACGCAGTATTTT
CASSYASSTDTQYF
>-|TRBV20-1|-|TRBJ2-7
TGCAGTGCTACCATTAGCGGATACTCCTACGAGCAGTACTTC
CSATISGYSYEQYF
>-|TRBV5-4|-|TRBJ2-6
TGTGCCAGCAGCCCTCTCCCGAGGGCTGGGGCCAACGTCCTGACTTTC
CASSPLPRAGANVLTF
>many|TRBV10-3|TRBD2|TRBJ2-1
TGTGCCAGCGGACTAGCGACTTCCTACAATGAGCAGTTCTTC
CASGLATSYNEQFF
>many|TRBV7-2|TRBD1|TRBJ2-5
TGTGCCAGCAGCTTGAGGACAGGGGGCGAAGAGACCCAGTACTTC
CASSLRTGGEETQYF
>few|TRBV11-3|TRBD2|TRBJ2-5
TGTGCCAGCAGCAACTCGGGGGGGGGCAGGGAGACCCAGTACTTC
CASSNSGGGRETQYF
>-|TRBV10-3|-|TRBJ2-1
TGTGCCATCAGTGATCGGTTGGAGGGTGAGCAGTTCTTC
CAISDRLEGEQFF
>few|TRBV6-5|-|TRBJ1-2
TGTGCCAGCAGTTACGGCAGCAATAACTATGGCTACACCTTC
CASSYGSNNYGYTF
>-|TRBV5-4|TRBD2|TRBJ2-3
TGTGCCAGCAGGATCAGAAGGACTAGCGATAAGTCAGATACGCAGTATTTT
CASRIRRTSDKSDTQYF
>few|TRBV12-3/TRBV12-4|TRBD1|TRBJ1-1
TGTGCCAGCAGCAACGACAGGGTGGCTGAAGCTTTCTTT
CASSNDRVAEAFF
>few|TRBV6-2/TRBV6-3|TRBD1|TRBJ1-5
TGTGCCAGCAGTGACGCAGGGGGATGGGATCAGCCCCAGCATTTT
CASSDAGGWDQPQHF
>few|TRBV20-1|-|TRBJ2-1
TGCAGTGCCGACCCAGGCAATGAGCAGTTCTTC
CSADPGNEQFF
>few|TRBV10-3|-|TRBJ2-3
TGTGCCATCAGTGAGTCGAGAGGGAGCCCAGATACGCAGTATTTT
CAISESRGSPDTQYF
>-|TRBV25-1|TRBD2|TRBJ2-1
TGTGCCAGCAGTGCCCGGGGGGGGACCAAGGAGAGTGAGCAGTTCTTC
CASSARGGTKESEQFF
>-|TRBV27|TRBD1|TRBJ1-2
TGTGCCAGCAGTTTGTCCCGACAGGGGGGCTATGGCTACACCTTC
CASSLSRQGGYGYTF
>-|TRBV21-1|-|TRBJ2-2
TGTGCCAGCTTGCTCCGGGGGGACAACGCGAACACCGGGGAGCTGTTTTTT
CASLLRGDNANTGELFF
>few|TRBV10-3|TRBD1|TRBJ1-1
TGTGCCATCAGGTCCGGGACAGGGGTGAACACTGAAGCTTTCTTT
CAIRSGTGVNTEAFF
>few|TRBV3-1|-|TRBJ1-1
TGTGCCAGCAGCCAAAGCGTCGGGAGGGACACTGAAGCTTTCTTT
CASSQSVGRDTEAFF
>few|TRBV7-8|-|TRBJ2-7
TGTGCCAGCAGCGACGGACCGGGGATAACCTACGAGCAGTACTTC
CASSDGPGITYEQYF
>few|TRBV10-3|-|TRBJ2-1
TGTGCCATCAGTGAAGAACGGGACTTAAATGAGCAGTTCTTC
CAISEERDLNEQFF
>once|TRBV19|-|TRBJ2-2
TGTGCCAGTAGTATTTGGAAAGGAGCGCACGAAAACACCGGGGAGCTGTTTTTT
CASSIWKGAHENTGELFF
>-|TRBV2|-|TRBJ2-1
TGTGCCAGCAGTGGTCTTGAGCAGTTCTTC
CASSGLEQFF
>few|TRBV20-1|-|TRBJ2-1
TGCAGTGCAACGTTAGGGCAAGAATTC
CSATLGQEF
>-|TRBV5-1|TRBD2|TRBJ2-7
TGCGCCAGCAGCTTGCCTAGCGGGAGAACCACCTACGAGCAGTACTTC
CASSLPSGRTTYEQYF
>many|TRBV7-6|-|TRBJ1-1
TGTGCCAGCAGTTTAGGGGGGTCGAACACTGAAGCTTTCTTT
CASSLGGSNTEAFF
>few|TRBV20-1|-|TRBJ1-1
TGCAGTGCCAGGAGGGCAGGTCTGAACACTGAAGCTTTCTTT
CSARRAGLNTEAFF
>-|TRBV7-9|-|TRBJ2-5
TGTGCCAGCAGCTTAGGACAGATTCTCGAAGAGACCCAGTACTTC
CASSLGQILEETQYF
>few|TRBV6-2/TRBV6-3|TRBD1|TRBJ2-1
TGTGCCAGCAGTCGGACAGGGGGCTCCTACAATGAGCAGTTCTTC
CASSRTGGSYNEQFF